This entry features one T cell receptor (beta chain) sequence. Enrollees, about 18 to 89 years old, lived in some 24 US areas. Researchers sorted participants into cohorts using their self-reported clinical history. Cohort 3 donors counted as recovered after two negative PCRs, clearance, or resolved symptoms. This entry is derived from a study of blood T cell repertoires in COVID-19. The overall study: From T cells, B-cell-depleted T cells, or PBMCs came the material, which was cDNA or gDNA.

Only in-frame clones appear in the TCRdb table, and some are missing; sequencing was by immunoSEQ multiplex PCR. The data show fewer than 500,000 clones, about 90% seen once. V lost 7 bases, J lost 4 bases, and 5 bases stayed unmatched. Germline values: CDR1 LNHDA, CDR2 SQIVND (reference sequence). The CDR3 runs to 13 residues. The receptor comes from a woman aged 18-29 years who had recovered from COVID-19. The genes are TRBV19 and TRBJ2-5, with TRBD1 matching 8 bases. Material: PBMCs or T cells enriched from blood (not recorded which). The CDR3 coding sequence is TGTGCCAGTACCCCTGACAGGGGAGAGACCCAGTACTTC. Its protein is CASTPDRGETQYF.